Following are 29 T cell receptor beta chains from one sample sequenced in a study of CD8 T cells in Susac syndrome. The RNA, roughly 0.45 to 1 ug, was put through reverse transcription using random hexamers. Using its own MiXCR run on the immunoSEQ multiplex PCR reads, TCRdb lists one record per CDR3 protein. In the table there are around 200,000 distinct CDR3 sequences, 92% of which are singletons. Sequenced sample: CD8+ T cells from PBMCs. Receptor source: a human donor with multiple sclerosis.

The gene calls are TRBV5-1 and TRBJ2-3; TRBD1 matches 7 bases. The germline V gene encodes CDR1 SGHRS and CDR2 YFSETQ. The CDR3 consists of 15 residues. The trim removed 4 bases at V and 2 bases at J, leaving 7 bases unmatched. CDR3 amino acids: CASSRGQVNTDTQYF. CDR3 bases: TGCGCCAGCAGCCGTGGACAGGTAAACACAGATACGCAGTATTTT. The whole variable domain, remainder taken from reference TRBV5-1 and TRBJ2-3, is KAGVTQTPRYLIKTRGQQVTLSCSPISGHRSVSWYQQTPGQGLQFLFEYFSETQRNKGNFPGRFSGRQFSNSRSEMNVSTLELGDSALYLCASSRGQVNTDTQYFGPGTRLTVL.

This chain uses TRBV7-9 with TRBJ2-3; no clear D gene. Trimming cost V 1 base and J 2 bases, with 10 bases left between them. CDR1 and CDR2 from the germline V gene are SEHNR and FQNEAQ (reference sequence). This CDR3 has 15 amino acids. CDR3 nucleotide sequence: TGTGCCAGCAGCTTAGAGGCACCTCTCACAGATACGCAGTATTTT. As protein: CASSLEAPLTDTQYF.

The J gene is TRBJ2-7, the V gene TRBV3-1; D not resolved. V lost 1 base and J lost 3, with 10 bases in between. CDR1 is LGHDT, CDR2 YNNKEL, per germline (reference sequence). The CDR3 runs 14 residues. The CDR3 region has the DNA TGTGCCAGCAGCCAAGTTCCTGAAGGCTACGAGCAGTACTTC. Translation: CASSQVPEGYEQYF.

The genes are TRBV10-3 and TRBJ1-5, with D possibly TRBD1 on 5 matching bases. The V and J ends lost 0 bases and 4 bases respectively, with 13 bases between them. The CDR3 spans 16 residues. The germline CDR1 and CDR2 sequences are ENHRY and SYGVKD. The CDR3 reads CAISESRQGGNQPQHF. The CDR3, as DNA: TGTGCCATCAGTGAGTCGAGGCAGGGTGGGAATCAGCCCCAGCATTTT.

This clonotype was seen more than once but under ten times. V is TRBV5-1 and J is TRBJ2-2, with 8 bases fitting TRBD1. This CDR3 spans 14 amino acids. Germline loops: CDR1 SGHRS, CDR2 YFSETQ. Trimming took 4 bases from V and 6 from J; bases not matched to a gene: 5. In DNA, the CDR3 is TGCGCCAGCAGCCACGGACAGGGCTCCGGGGAGCTGTTTTTT. It encodes CASSHGQGSGELFF. The full variable domain, completed using reference TRBV5-1 and TRBJ2-2, is KAGVTQTPRYLIKTRGQQVTLSCSPISGHRSVSWYQQTPGQGLQFLFEYFSETQRNKGNFPGRFSGRQFSNSRSEMNVSTLELGDSALYLCASSHGQGSGELFFGEGSRLTVL.

This clonotype has only a few counts. This chain joins TRBV30 and TRBJ2-5, with D possibly matching TRBD2 (6 bases). V was trimmed by 0 bases and J by 0 bases, leaving 11 bases between them. The CDR3 has 15 residues. Germline loops: CDR1 GTSNPN, CDR2 SVGIG (reference sequence). Here the CDR3 reads CAWSVRRDYQETQYF. The CDR3 DNA follows: TGTGCCTGGAGTGTACGGCGGGACTACCAAGAGACCCAGTACTTC.

CDR3: CSVTPWDEGNEQYF. The CDR3 coding sequence is TGCAGCGTTACCCCATGGGACGAGGGGAACGAGCAGTACTTC. V usage is TRBV29-1 and J usage is TRBJ2-7; D is tentatively TRBD1 or TRBD2 (5 bases each). V lost 5 bases and J 5 bases, leaving 19 bases between the germline ends. The CDR3 length is 14 residues. Per the germline V gene, CDR1 is SQVTM and CDR2 is ANQGSEA.

The chain couples TRBV4-1 to TRBJ2-1; D unresolved. The CDR3 consists of 17 residues. Germline V lookup: CDR1 MGHRA, CDR2 YSYEKL. Between the trimmed V and J ends, which lost 4 bases and 6 bases, there was a span of 22 bases. CDR3 region: CASSPHPGPLVFNEQFF. In DNA, the CDR3 is TGCGCCAGCAGCCCACATCCAGGTCCCCTGGTCTTCAATGAGCAGTTCTTC.

The gene calls are TRBV27 and TRBJ2-5; D is perhaps TRBD2 (7 bases). The CDR3 contains 14 residues. Germline-derived CDR1 and CDR2 are MNHEY and SMNVEV (reference sequence). V was pared by 4 bases and J by 5 bases, with 14 bases between. The CDR3 loop reads CASSWGRGGETQYF. Written as DNA, the CDR3 is TGTGCCAGCAGTTGGGGGAGGGGGGGGGAGACCCAGTACTTC.

The chain uses TRBV9 and TRBJ2-6; 10 nucleotides agree with TRBD1. Losses at the gene ends were 0 bases for V and 2 bases for J; bases not matched to a gene: 2. Germline lookup yields CDR1 SGDLS and CDR2 YYNGEE. This CDR3 has 17 amino acids. The DNA for the CDR3 is TGTGCCAGCAGCGTAGGGACAGGGGGTACTGGGGCCAACGTCCTGACTTTC. It specifies CASSVGTGGTGANVLTF.

J is TRBJ1-1 and V is TRBV24-1; 8 bases fit TRBD1. Germline CDR1 is KGHDR and CDR2 is SFDVKD. The trim removed 10 bases at V and 6 bases at J, leaving 12 bases unmatched. The CDR3 is 14 amino acids. The CDR3 coding sequence is TGTGCCACAAGCTCCAGGGGGCTTGGGGCTGAAGCTTTCTTT. Protein: CATSSRGLGAEAFF.

CDR3 nucleotide sequence: TGCGCCAGCAGCTTGGCGGGACTCGACTACGAGCAGTACTTC. It translates to CASSLAGLDYEQYF. The chain combines TRBV5-1 with TRBJ2-7, with TRBD2 as a possible D gene (6 bases). The germline CDR1 and CDR2 sequences are SGHRS and YFSETQ. V was clipped by 0 bases and J by 3 bases, with 10 bases between them. The CDR3 length is 14 residues.

This chain connects TRBV18 to TRBJ1-1, with a possible D match to TRBD1 (5 bases). The germline V gene has CDR1 KGHSH and CDR2 LQKENI. The CDR3 is made up of 16 amino acids. The V gene lost 4 bases and the J gene lost 0 bases, with 15 bases spanning the gap. CDR3 sequence reads: CASSLRDGDMNTEAFF. The CDR3 DNA is TGTGCCAGCTCACTCCGGGACGGAGATATGAACACTGAAGCTTTCTTT.

The J gene is TRBJ2-2, the V gene TRBV6-1; D gene uncertain. The CDR3 has 16 amino acids. V lost 5 bases, J lost 3 bases, and 16 bases lay in between. Germline V gives CDR1 MNHNS, CDR2 SASEGT. The CDR3 here is CASSPRMAAHTGELFF. The CDR3 bases are TGTGCCAGCAGTCCCCGAATGGCGGCCCACACCGGGGAGCTGTTTTTT.

The V gene is TRBV20-1, the J gene TRBJ2-4, with 15 bases that match TRBD2. The CDR3 runs to 20 residues. Germline lookup yields CDR1 DFQATT and CDR2 SNEGSKA (reference sequence). The junction had 12 bases not matched to a gene; V was cut back by 3 bases and J by 0 bases. The CDR3 DNA reads as TGCAGTGCTAGTGGGAGGGGACTAGCGGGAGGACCGCTAGCCAAAAACATTCAGTACTTC. Translated: CSASGRGLAGGPLAKNIQYF.

The CDR3 region is CASSQAPPNTGELFF. The CDR3 DNA reads as TGCGCCAGCAGCCAAGCCCCCCCGAACACCGGGGAGCTGTTTTTT. This chain joins TRBV4-3 and TRBJ2-2; D gene unclear. The length of the CDR3 is 15 residues. The germline V gene encodes CDR1 LGHNA and CDR2 YSLEER. V lost 1 base, J lost 0 bases, and 6 bases lay in between.

The chain uses TRBV9 and TRBJ2-3; no clear D. V lost 0 bases and J 9 bases, leaving 11 bases between the germline ends. The germline gives CDR1 SGDLS, CDR2 YYNGEE. There are 13 residues in the CDR3. The DNA of the CDR3 is TGTGCCAGCAGCGTAGAAGTATGGGGAACGCAGTATTTT. Amino acid sequence: CASSVEVWGTQYF.

The V and J genes are TRBV21-1 and TRBJ1-1; the tabulated D call, TRBD1, remains unverified against the DNA. TRBV21-1 counts as a pseudogene. The CDR3 runs to 14 residues. CDR3 sequence: CASSMSRESTEAFF. CDR3 bases: TGTGCCAGCAGCATGAGCAGGGAGAGCACTGAAGCTTTCTTT.

The chain links TRBV9 to TRBJ2-5, with D perhaps being TRBD1 or TRBD2 (5 bases each). The V gene's germline CDR1 is SGDLS and CDR2 YYNGEE. Between the trimmed V and J ends, which lost 3 bases and 0 bases, there was a span of 12 bases. The CDR3 length is 15 residues. The CDR3 region has the DNA TGTGCCAGCAGCGCCTTTGGGACCCACCAAGAGACCCAGTACTTC. Amino acids: CASSAFGTHQETQYF.

The V call is TRBV24-1, the J call TRBJ2-7; no definite D call. Germline CDR1 KGHDR, CDR2 SFDVKD. The V gene lost 3 bases and the J gene lost 4 bases, with 3 bases spanning the gap. This CDR3 has 11 residues. The CDR3 DNA reads as TGTGCCACCAGTGATACTTACGAGCAGTACTTC. The encoded protein is CATSDTYEQYF.

The V and J genes are TRBV20-1 and TRBJ1-2, with 7 bases aligning to TRBD1. CDR3 length: 11 residues. V trimming: 3 bases; J trimming: 12 bases; junction bases outside the gene matches: 7. Germline lookup yields CDR1 DFQATT and CDR2 SNEGSKA (reference sequence). CDR3 DNA: TGCAGTGCTAGGACAGGGTTTTATGACACCTTC. Its translation: CSARTGFYDTF.

The V call is TRBV10-2, the J call TRBJ1-2; unclear D gene. This CDR3 region has 15 residues. Germline V CDR1 and CDR2: WSHSY, SAAADI. The ends were cut back, 3 bases at V and 3 bases at J, with 14 bases in the middle. The CDR3 DNA reads TGCGCCAGCAGTGACGACGGATCCTTTTACTATGGCTACACCTTC. Residues: CASSDDGSFYYGYTF.

This chain uses TRBV20-1 with TRBJ2-3, with D possibly matching TRBD2 (7 bases). The CDR3 sequence is 17 residues long. Deletions cut 0 bases from V and 5 bases from J, with 21 bases between. Per the germline V gene, CDR1 is DFQATT and CDR2 is SNEGSKA (reference sequence). The CDR3 DNA is TGCAGTGCTAGAGATGGGGGGGCTAGCGGCCTTTTAGATACGCAGTATTTT. Its protein product is CSARDGGASGLLDTQYF.

The chain employs TRBV27 and TRBJ1-1; 7 positions agree with TRBD1. CDR3 length: 15 residues. The J segment lost 4 bases and the V segment lost 6 bases, leaving 11 bases of the junction unmatched. Germline-derived CDR1 and CDR2 are MNHEY and SMNVEV (reference sequence). The CDR3 coding sequence is TGTGCCAGCAGACCGGGACAGCTACCTCCCACTGAAGCTTTCTTT. This codes for CASRPGQLPPTEAFF.

The rearrangement joins TRBV7-2 to TRBJ2-7; no clear D gene. With 5 bases removed from V and 4 bases from J, the gap between germline ends came to 12 bases. This CDR3 has 13 amino acids. The V gene's germline CDR1 is SGHTA and CDR2 FQGNSA. The CDR3 region has the DNA TGTGCCAGCAGCCCCTTACGCTTTTACGAGCAGTACTTC. It is translated as CASSPLRFYEQYF.

The chain couples TRBV15 to TRBJ2-7, with 7 bases aligning to TRBD1. This CDR3 has 14 residues. Germline lookup yields CDR1 LNHNV and CDR2 YYDKDF (reference sequence). The trim removed 5 bases at V and 3 bases at J, leaving 7 bases unmatched. This CDR3 is CATSARQGRYEQYF. CDR3 bases: TGTGCCACCAGCGCCCGACAGGGCCGCTACGAGCAGTACTTC.

The chain joins TRBV4-1 to TRBJ2-4, with D perhaps matching TRBD2 (5 bases). The length of the CDR3 is 16 residues. V was shortened by 4 bases and J by 0 bases, with 13 bases between the two germline ends. Germline lookup yields CDR1 MGHRA and CDR2 YSYEKL. The CDR3 is CASSRLEDLAKNIQYF. The DNA of the CDR3 is TGCGCCAGCAGCCGGTTGGAGGACCTAGCCAAAAACATTCAGTACTTC.

This chain links TRBV5-4 with TRBJ2-1; 7 bases align to TRBD1. Per germline, CDR1 SGHNT and CDR2 YYREEE (reference sequence). The CDR3 runs to 13 residues. V was clipped by 4 bases and J by 9 bases; unmatched bases: 7. CDR3 DNA sequence: TGTGCCAGCAGCACGGGACAGTTGGGTGAGCAGTTCTTC. Translating it yields CASSTGQLGEQFF.

V and J are TRBV13 and TRBJ1-2, with D maybe TRBD1 (5 bases). This CDR3 is built from 14 residues. CDR1 and CDR2 from the germline V gene are PRHDT and FYEKMQ (reference sequence). V lost 5 bases and J lost 4, with 14 bases in between. CDR3 bases: TGTGCCAGCAGCCCCTCGACAGACCTCTATGGCTACACCTTC. It codes for CASSPSTDLYGYTF.